This T cell receptor beta chain originates from a study of T cell responses to AZD1222 COVID-19 vaccine. Study background: Both about-4-week and about-12-week second-dose recipients were combined. General observations from the study: White British ancestry dominated among donors, who included more females, and clonal diversity was possibly underestimated. The CD4 TCRs associated with vaccination extended across spike and predominated at 160-218 and 743-854. There were repertoire samples only from the period after the peak T cell response.

Trimming left V 4 bases short and J 1 base short, with 11 bases between. Germline lookup yields CDR1 SGHRS and CDR2 YFSETQ. The CDR3 is 14 amino acids. Points on this clone: As yet, its antigen is unknown.

Some clones are missing from TCRdb's copy, which holds only in-frame ones; the method was immunoSEQ multiplex PCR. The table has 90,000 to 150,000 clones, roughly 86% seen once. V usage is TRBV5-1 and J usage is TRBJ2-5; D is perhaps TRBD1 (5 bases). The starting material was peripheral blood, obtained on day 0 of AZD1222 vaccination. The TCR was taken from an adult in good health. The CDR3: CASSPMTAQETQYF. The CDR3 DNA follows: TGCGCCAGCAGCCCGATGACAGCCCAAGAGACCCAGTACTTC. Together with reference TRBV5-1 and TRBJ2-5, the CDR3 gives the full variable domain: KAGVTQTPRYLIKTRGQQVTLSCSPISGHRSVSWYQQTPGQGLQFLFEYFSETQRNKGNFPGRFSGRQFSNSRSEMNVSTLELGDSALYLCASSPMTAQETQYFGPGTRLLVL.